The 19 T cell receptor beta chains listed next were all sequenced from one sample in a study of blood T cell repertoires in COVID-19. Using immunoSEQ multiplex PCR, the repertoire was profiled, and TCRdb retains in-frame clones only, with some absent. The sample lists 250,000 to 300,000 clones; 75% to 90% were seen once. The sequenced material came from peripheral blood. The receptor set was obtained from a woman in her forties or fifties who had recovered from COVID-19.

In the case of this clone: Other DNA sequences in the same sample also yield this CDR3. V usage is TRBV28 and J usage is TRBJ1-2; D call uncertain. The CDR3 is made up of 11 amino acids. V shed 5 bases and J shed 5 bases, with 6 bases lying between them. Germline-derived CDR1 and CDR2 are MDHEN and SYDVKM. The CDR3 spells CASSRGYGYTF. Written as DNA, the CDR3 is TGTGCCAGCAGTCGGGGATATGGCTACACCTTC.

A word on this clone: Other DNA sequences in the sample encode the same CDR3. The gene calls are TRBV30 and TRBJ1-3, with 7 bases lining up with TRBD1. CDR3 length: 13 amino acids. Trimming removed 6 bases from V and 1 base from J; junction bases left unmatched: 3. The germline gives CDR1 GTSNPN, CDR2 SVGIG (reference sequence). The CDR3 DNA reads TGTGCCTGCACCAGGGGGTCTGGAAACACCATATATTTT. The encoded protein is CACTRGSGNTIYF.

The CDR3 DNA reads TGTGCCAGCAGCTTTACCAGGGACTTGAACACTGAAGCTTTCTTT. Translating gives CASSFTRDLNTEAFF. The rearrangement joins TRBV7-9 to TRBJ1-1; possibly TRBD1 for D (5 bases). Trimming left V 3 bases short and J 0 bases short, with 11 bases between. The CDR3 spans 15 residues. Germline V gene lookup returns CDR1 SEHNR and CDR2 FQNEAQ (reference sequence).

This chain uses TRBV9 with TRBJ2-2; 10 bases agree with TRBD2. This CDR3 has 15 amino acids. The junction had 4 bases not matched to a gene; V was cut back by 1 base and J by 7 bases. Germline CDR1 is SGDLS and CDR2 is YYNGEE. The CDR3 DNA sequence: TGTGCCAGCAGCGTATTAGCGGGAGGTATCGGGGAGCTGTTTTTT. This codes for CASSVLAGGIGELFF. Supplemented by reference TRBV9 and TRBJ2-2, the full variable domain reads DSGVTQTPKHLITATGQRVTLRCSPRSGDLSVYWYQQSLDQGLQFLIQYYNGEERAKGNILERFSAQQFPDLHSELNLSSLELGDSALYFCASSVLAGGIGELFFGEGSRLTVL.

The J gene is TRBJ2-7, the V gene TRBV19; 7 nucleotides agree with TRBD2. The CDR3 totals 15 residues. Per germline, CDR1 LNHDA and CDR2 SQIVND (reference sequence). Germline trimming cut 1 base from V and 0 bases from J; bases unmatched to any gene: 3. CDR3 in amino acids: CASSIVGGGSYEQYF. The CDR3 nucleotides are TGTGCCAGTAGTATAGTAGGCGGGGGCTCCTACGAGCAGTACTTC. Complete variable domain (other parts from reference TRBV19 and TRBJ2-7): DGGITQSPKYLFRKEGQNVTLSCEQNLNHDAMYWYRQDPGQGLRLIYYSQIVNDFQKGDIAEGYSVSREKKESFPLTVTSAQKNPTAFYLCASSIVGGGSYEQYFGPGTRLTVT.

This clone was found a few times. V usage is TRBV7-6 and J usage is TRBJ2-1, with 7 bases fitting TRBD2. This CDR3 is built from 17 residues. Germline V CDR1 and CDR2: SGHVS, FNYEAQ. The junction had 13 bases not matched to a gene; V was cut back by 2 bases and J by 6 bases. The CDR3 here is CASSLSGRGALGNEQFF. CDR3 in DNA: TGTGCCAGCAGCTTATCAGGGAGGGGAGCCCTGGGCAATGAGCAGTTCTTC.

The chain is built from TRBV24-1 and TRBJ2-5; D not resolved. The CDR3 covers 13 residues. V was cut by 5 bases and J by 7 bases, with 13 bases left in between. Germline V gene data show CDR1 as KGHDR and CDR2 as SFDVKD. This CDR3 is CATSGNRKGTQYF. In DNA, the CDR3 is TGTGCCACCAGTGGAAACAGAAAAGGGACCCAGTACTTC.

Notes on this clone: This same CDR3 is encoded by further DNA sequences in the sample. The J gene is TRBJ2-2, the V gene TRBV7-8; 7 bases line up with TRBD1. From germline, CDR1 is SGHVS and CDR2 FQNEAQ. Trimming removed 4 bases from V and 7 bases from J; junction bases left unmatched: 9. This CDR3 is 15 amino acids long. CDR3 sequence (DNA): TGTGCCAGCAGCTACGGACAGGTCCTGGACGGGGAGCTGTTTTTT. It is translated as CASSYGQVLDGELFF.

The rearrangement joins TRBV29-1 to TRBJ2-4, with D unclear. Germline assignment: CDR1 SQVTM and CDR2 ANQGSEA. The ends were cut back, 0 bases at V and 2 bases at J, with 5 bases in the middle. The CDR3 spans 13 residues. The CDR3 nucleotides read TGCAGCGTTGAAGATCCCACCAAAAACATTCAGTACTTC. It yields the protein CSVEDPTKNIQYF.

This clone was observed a single time. The chain joins TRBV15 to TRBJ2-7, with a weak D call TRBD2 (5 bases). The CDR3 runs to 16 residues. Trimming cost V 3 bases and J 3 bases, with 18 bases left between them. Germline V gene data show CDR1 as LNHNV and CDR2 as YYDKDF (reference sequence). The CDR3 here is CATSSNAGRILYEQYF. CDR3 coding DNA: TGTGCCACCAGCAGCAACGCGGGCCGGATTCTCTACGAGCAGTACTTC.

The rearrangement links TRBV3-1 (or the pseudogene TRBV3-2) to TRBJ2-3; TRBD2 aligns across 8 bases. This CDR3 contains 16 residues. Germline loops: CDR1 LGHDT, CDR2 YNNKEL (reference sequence). V lost 5 bases to trimming and J lost 3 bases; unmatched junction nucleotides: 10. CDR3 in DNA: TGTGCCAGCAGCTCCTGGACTAGCAGGGCAACAGATACGCAGTATTTT. Translating gives CASSSWTSRATDTQYF.

The rearrangement joins TRBV5-1 to TRBJ2-2, with no clear D. Germline V gene lookup returns CDR1 SGHRS and CDR2 YFSETQ. The V and J ends lost 0 bases and 1 base respectively, with 7 bases between them. This CDR3 is 15 amino acids long. DNA of the CDR3: TGCGCCAGCAGCTTGGGATTCGGGAACACCGGGGAGCTGTTTTTT. Amino acid sequence: CASSLGFGNTGELFF.

About this clone: Other DNA variants within this sample encode the same CDR3. The J gene is TRBJ2-7, the V gene TRBV19; D not resolved. Trimming removed 3 bases from V and 1 base from J, with 7 bases in between. The CDR3 runs to 13 residues. Germline-derived CDR1 and CDR2 are LNHDA and SQIVND (reference sequence). The DNA of the CDR3 is TGTGCCAGTAGTATCGCAGATTCCTACGAGCAGTACTTC. Its protein product is CASSIADSYEQYF.

The rearrangement links TRBV6-5 to TRBJ1-2; 11 bases agree with TRBD1. Per the germline V gene, CDR1 is MNHEY and CDR2 is SVGAGI. J gave up 5 bases and V 2 bases, and 1 base lay outside the gene matches. The CDR3 covers 14 residues. The CDR3 DNA reads as TGTGCCAGCAGTTACCGGGACAGGGGGTATGGCTACACCTTC. Translation gives CASSYRDRGYGYTF.

CDR3 in DNA: TGCGCCAGCAGCCAAGATATCGGGACAGGGCAGCAGACCCAGTACTTC. Translation: CASSQDIGTGQQTQYF. The V gene is TRBV4-3, the J gene TRBJ2-5, with 9 bases identical to TRBD1. Germline V lookup: CDR1 LGHNA, CDR2 YSLEER. This CDR3 has 16 residues. V lost 0 bases and J lost 6; bases outside the gene matches: 8.

The gene calls are TRBV5-4 and TRBJ1-2, with D possibly TRBD1 on 5 matching bases. Between the trimmed V and J ends, which lost 4 bases and 2 bases, there was a span of 15 bases. CDR1 is SGHNT and CDR2 is YYREEE in the germline V gene (reference sequence). This CDR3 region has 15 residues. The CDR3: CASSRVGRGNYGYTF. CDR3 nucleotide sequence: TGTGCCAGCAGCCGGGTCGGAAGGGGAAACTATGGCTACACCTTC.

This clone was counted a single time. V usage is TRBV18 and J usage is TRBJ1-1, with TRBD1 matching 10 bases. Germline CDR1 reads KGHSH; CDR2 reads LQKENI. V trimming: 4 bases; J trimming: 5 bases; junction bases outside the gene matches: 4. The CDR3 is made up of 14 amino acids. The CDR3 nucleotides read TGTGCCAGCTCACGACAGGGGGCGCGGACTGAAGCTTTCTTT. Translating gives CASSRQGARTEAFF.

This clone has more than one count but fewer than ten. The rearrangement links TRBV27 to TRBJ2-7; D is possibly TRBD2 (5 bases). The germline V gene has CDR1 MNHEY and CDR2 SMNVEV (reference sequence). The CDR3 covers 11 residues. Trimming shortened V by 6 bases and J by 4 bases, and 7 bases separated the two germline ends. The CDR3: CASSRGYEQYF. For the CDR3, the DNA is TGTGCCAGCAGCCGAGGGTACGAGCAGTACTTC.

This rearrangement joins TRBV5-1 to TRBJ2-4, with 11 bases identical to TRBD1. Germline V gene sequence: CDR1 SGHRS, CDR2 YFSETQ. The CDR3 runs 22 residues. The V gene end was trimmed by 4 bases and the J gene end by 0 bases; junction bases not matched to a gene: 21. This chain's CDR3 is CASSPSPGTGGSGNLAKNIQYF. Here the CDR3 DNA reads TGCGCCAGCAGCCCTAGTCCCGGGACAGGGGGAAGTGGGAACCTAGCCAAAAACATTCAGTACTTC. The full variable domain, rest sourced from reference TRBV5-1 and TRBJ2-4, is KAGVTQTPRYLIKTRGQQVTLSCSPISGHRSVSWYQQTPGQGLQFLFEYFSETQRNKGNFPGRFSGRQFSNSRSEMNVSTLELGDSALYLCASSPSPGTGGSGNLAKNIQYFGAGTRLSVL.